Presented here are 14 T cell receptor beta chains from one specimen sequenced in a study of blood T cell repertoires in COVID-19. Profiling relied on immunoSEQ multiplex PCR, and the TCRdb table lists in-frame clones only, not all of them. Of 250,000 to 300,000 clones listed, roughly 91% were seen once; the top ten hold around 10%. The sequenced sample consisted of peripheral blood. These receptors originate from a young woman with COVID-19, enrolled during active disease.

The V call is TRBV5-1, the J call TRBJ2-7; 10 bases fit TRBD1. Looked up from germline, CDR1 is SGHRS and CDR2 is YFSETQ. Trimming took 4 bases from V and 2 from J; bases not matched to a gene: 6. The CDR3 has 15 amino acids. CDR3: CASSVGQGSTYEQYF. CDR3 coding DNA: TGCGCCAGCAGCGTGGGACAGGGGTCGACCTACGAGCAGTACTTC.

A single count supports this clone. CDR3 amino acids: CASTGTSVINEQFF. The CDR3 DNA reads as TGTGCCAGCACCGGGACTAGCGTGATCAATGAGCAGTTCTTC. J is TRBJ2-1 and V is TRBV2, with 10 bases lining up with TRBD2. CDR3 length: 14 residues. J gave up 6 bases and V 7 bases, and 6 bases lay outside the gene matches. Germline V CDR1 and CDR2: SNHLY, FYNNEI.

The chain employs TRBV7-2 and TRBJ2-3; 8 positions match TRBD2. V shed 1 base, J shed 7 bases, and the junction held 10 bases outside the gene matches. This CDR3 comprises 16 residues. Germline loops: CDR1 SGHTA, CDR2 FQGNSA. In DNA, the CDR3 is TGTGCCAGCAGCTTAGGATGGCGGGGGGCCTTTTATACGCAGTATTTT. Protein sequence: CASSLGWRGAFYTQYF.

This chain joins TRBV5-4 and TRBJ2-3; D remains ambiguous. The V gene's germline CDR1 is SGHNT and CDR2 YYREEE (reference sequence). V was trimmed by 0 bases and J by 4 bases, leaving 6 bases between them. This CDR3 spans 13 amino acids. This chain's CDR3 is CASSLGGADTQYF. The DNA for the CDR3 is TGTGCCAGCAGCTTGGGCGGCGCAGATACGCAGTATTTT.

The chain uses TRBV7-2 and TRBJ1-6; maybe TRBD1 (5 bases). Germline V gene lookup returns CDR1 SGHTA and CDR2 FQGNSA. The CDR3 totals 13 residues. V lost 6 bases and J lost 10, with 13 bases in between. CDR3 nucleotides: TGTGCCAGCAGTCCTCTGGGGGGATCACCCCTCCACTTT. This codes for CASSPLGGSPLHF.

This clone was picked up one time. The V and J genes are TRBV18 and TRBJ1-3; unclear D gene. Trimming left V 4 bases short and J 0 bases short, with 7 bases between. The CDR3 contains 14 residues. Germline CDR1 and CDR2: KGHSH and LQKENI. This CDR3 reads CASSQIDSGNTIYF. The CDR3 DNA reads TGTGCCAGCTCACAGATAGACTCTGGAAACACCATATATTTT.

This clone has at least ten counts. In the same sample, other DNA sequences code for this CDR3. The chain has TRBV3-1 (or the pseudogene TRBV3-2) and TRBJ2-1; no clear D. CDR1 is LGHDT, CDR2 YNNKEL, per germline (reference sequence). This CDR3 spans 13 amino acids. V was clipped by 0 bases and J by 5 bases, with 5 bases between them. The CDR3 protein is CASSQDNNNEQFF. In nucleotides, the CDR3 is TGTGCCAGCAGCCAAGATAACAACAATGAGCAGTTCTTC.

CDR3 sequence: CASSRYQRGVGETQYF. The CDR3, as DNA: TGTGCCAGCAGCCGATATCAGCGGGGGGTGGGGGAGACCCAGTACTTC. This chain links TRBV3-1 (or the pseudogene TRBV3-2) with TRBJ2-5, with 9 bases fitting TRBD2. The V segment lost 4 bases and the J segment 5 bases; nucleotides outside the gene matches: 11. This CDR3 has 16 residues. The germline V gene has CDR1 LGHDT and CDR2 YNNKEL (reference sequence).

This chain connects TRBV19 to TRBJ2-3; 15 bases agree with TRBD2. Germline CDR1 LNHDA, CDR2 SQIVND (reference sequence). The V and J ends lost 4 bases and 2 bases, in that order; junction bases with no gene match: 7. There are 18 residues in the CDR3. For the CDR3, the DNA is TGTGCCAGTAGTAATCTATGGACTAGCGGGGGGGCCACAGATACGCAGTATTTT. Amino acids: CASSNLWTSGGATDTQYF.

J is TRBJ1-2 and V is TRBV3-1 (or the pseudogene TRBV3-2); TRBD1 matches at 8 bases. The CDR3 loop spans 15 amino acids. The junction had 10 bases not matched to a gene; V was cut back by 5 bases and J by 5 bases. Germline CDR1 LGHDT, CDR2 YNNKEL (reference sequence). The CDR3 is CASSEQGEGPYGYTF. CDR3 nucleotide sequence: TGTGCCAGCAGCGAACAGGGGGAGGGTCCTTATGGCTACACCTTC.

The chain has TRBV24-1 and TRBJ1-2; possible D gene TRBD1, 5 bases. V gave up 6 bases and J gave up 4 bases, with 8 bases separating them. Germline V lookup: CDR1 KGHDR, CDR2 SFDVKD. This CDR3 is 12 amino acids long. CDR3 protein: CATSTGGYGYTF. DNA of the CDR3: TGTGCCACCAGTACGGGGGGCTATGGCTACACCTTC.

The genes are TRBV10-1 and TRBJ1-1, with a weak D call TRBD1 (5 bases). The V and J ends lost 2 bases and 4 bases respectively, with 11 bases between them. This CDR3 has 14 residues. The germline V gene encodes CDR1 WNHNN and CDR2 SYGVQD (reference sequence). CDR3 region: CASSEQGLLTEAFF. DNA of the CDR3: TGCGCCAGCAGTGAGCAGGGCCTGCTCACTGAAGCTTTCTTT.

The rearrangement uses TRBV29-1 and TRBJ1-2; no reliable D call. The CDR3 totals 11 residues. Germline V gene data show CDR1 as SQVTM and CDR2 as ANQGSEA. V was cut by 4 bases and J by 8 bases, with 11 bases left in between. CDR3 sequence: CSVVQSWGYTF. The DNA for the CDR3 is TGCAGCGTTGTTCAAAGCTGGGGCTACACCTTC.

The chain employs TRBV30 and TRBJ2-7; TRBD1 matches at 7 bases. The CDR3 spans 13 residues. Germline assignment: CDR1 GTSNPN and CDR2 SVGIG (reference sequence). V lost 1 base, J lost 5 bases, and 5 bases stayed unmatched. CDR3: CAWSGQGGHEQYF. The CDR3, as DNA: TGTGCCTGGAGTGGACAGGGTGGGCACGAGCAGTACTTC.